Listed below are T cell receptor beta chains from one sample, sequenced in a study of beta chain features in type 1 diabetes. The repertoire was sequenced with immunoSEQ multiplex PCR; TCRdb's copy has only in-frame clones and lacks some. The data contain almost 350,000 clones, under 8.5% of them singletons. Sequenced material: central memory CD4+ T cells from blood. The receptors were gathered from a woman younger than 30 in good health. CDR3s include the opening cysteine and the closing phenylalanine or tryptophan. D genes are given only for firm matches. Clone size is shown for a subset of rows, as once, few, many or a class of expanded clone.

NA,TRBJ2-7,NA,TRBV2,TGTGCCAGCTCTGTTACCTACGAGCAGTACTTC,CASSVTYEQYF
NA,TRBJ2-1,TRBD1,TRBV27,TGTGCCAGCAGTTTACGGCCAGGGGGCCTCAATGAGCAGTTCTTC,CASSLRPGGLNEQFF
few,TRBJ1-2,NA,TRBV28,TGTGCCAGCAGTGAGCGAGAATATGGCTACACCTTC,CASSEREYGYTF
NA,TRBJ2-7,TRBD2,TRBV11-2,TGTGCCAGCAGCTTAATAAGCGGGAGAGGGTACGAGCAGTACTTC,CASSLISGRGYEQYF
NA,TRBJ2-3,TRBD1,TRBV19,TGTGCCAGTAGTACCCGGACAGGGAGCACAGATACGCAGTATTTT,CASSTRTGSTDTQYF
NA,TRBJ2-7,NA,TRBV11-2,TGTGCCAGCAGCTTTACCTTCGCCTCTAGCCCGAGCTCCTACGAGCAGTACTTC,CASSFTFASSPSSYEQYF
NA,TRBJ1-2,TRBD1,TRBV6-5,TGTGCCAGCAGTTCGGACAGGGGCGACTATGGCTACACCTTC,CASSSDRGDYGYTF
NA,TRBJ1-5,NA,TRBV5-6,TGTGCCAGCAGCTTGGGGGGGTTTAGCCCCCAGCATTTT,CASSLGGFSPQHF
NA,TRBJ2-7,TRBD2,TRBV6-1,TGTGCCAGCAGTGTTTCCGGAGTAGCGGGAGGGTCTGCCTACGAGCAGTACTTC,CASSVSGVAGGSAYEQYF
NA,TRBJ2-1,NA,TRBV15,TGTGCCACCAGCAAAAGAGCCGGGCTAACCTACAATGAGCAGTTCTTC,CATSKRAGLTYNEQFF
few,TRBJ1-2,NA,TRBV29-1,TGCAGCGTTGAATTGCAGGGTCGAGGAAGTGGCTACACCTTC,CSVELQGRGSGYTF
many,TRBJ1-5,NA,TRBV4-1,TGCGCCAGCAGCCCCGCCGGGCAGGCGACCAATCAGCCCCAGCATTTT,CASSPAGQATNQPQHF
NA,TRBJ2-3,TRBD2,TRBV28,TGTGCCAGCAGTTTACCCCTGGGACTAGCGGGAGGGACAGATACGCAGTATTTT,CASSLPLGLAGGTDTQYF
few,TRBJ1-5,NA,TRBV5-6,TGTGCCAGCAGCTTGGCCAATCAGCCCCAGCATTTT,CASSLANQPQHF
NA,TRBJ2-1,NA,TRBV28,TGTGCCAGCATCGGAGGGAGAGACTCCTTCTACGAGCAGTTCTTC,CASIGGRDSFYEQFF
few,TRBJ2-7,NA,TRBV21-1,TGTGCCAGCAGGGACACCTACGAGCAGTACTTC,CASRDTYEQYF
few,TRBJ2-3,NA,TRBV14,TGTGCCAGCAGCCAAGATATTTGGGATACGCAGTATTTT,CASSQDIWDTQYF
few,TRBJ1-5,TRBD1,TRBV5-6,TGTGCCAGCAGTTACAGGGGAATCGGCAATCAGCCCCAGCATTTT,CASSYRGIGNQPQHF
NA,TRBJ2-3,NA,TRBV29-1,TGCAGCGGCCGGGCTAGCGTCGTGGATACGCAGTATTTT,CSGRASVVDTQYF
NA,TRBJ2-7,NA,TRBV4-2,TGTGCCAGCAGCCAAGTCTCAACGGGACCCTACGAGCAGTACTTC,CASSQVSTGPYEQYF
few,TRBJ1-5,NA,TRBV5-5,TGTGCCAGCAGCTTGGAATGGGGTCAGCCCCAGCATTTT,CASSLEWGQPQHF
NA,TRBJ2-1,TRBD2,TRBV7-2,TGTGCCAGCAGTTTAGCGGGAGTTGTTGGTAATGAGCAGTTCTTC,CASSLAGVVGNEQFF
NA,TRBJ2-1,TRBD2,TRBV5-1,TGCGCCAGCAGCTTGGGACTAGCGGGAGCGTATGAGCAGTTCTTC,CASSLGLAGAYEQFF